Listed below are T cell receptor beta chains from one sample, sequenced in a study of tumor and adjacent non-tumor tissue in lung cancer. TCRdb recomputed calls from the multiplex PCR reads with MiXCR, one row per CDR3 protein. The data show 76,000 or so distinct CDR3 sequences, roughly 75% seen once. Material: lung tumor tissue. All receptors derive from a woman aged 70-85 years with non-small cell lung cancer. Both conserved end residues are part of each CDR3. A D gene is named only where the DNA matches it firmly. Some rows have no size entry. The others give once, few or many, or a class for an expanded clone.

j_gene	d_gene	abundance	v_gene	CDR3nt	CDR3aa
TRBJ1-1	.	.	TRBV29-1	TGCAGCGTTATGTTTTCGGGGACTGAAGTTTTCTTT	CSVMFSGTEVFF
TRBJ1-2	.	.	TRBV20-1	.	CSALTPTGGFYYGCTF
TRBJ1-1	.	many	TRBV13	TGTGCCAGCAGCTTAGGTTTTAACACTGAAGCTTTCTTT	CASSLGFNTEAFF
TRBJ1-4	.	.	TRBV4-1	TGCGCAAGCAACCAAGGTCAGACGATGGCAACTAATGAAAAACTGTTTTTT	CASNQGQTMATNEKLFF
TRBJ2-3	.	once	TRBV12-3/TRBV12-4	TGTGCCAACAGTAAAAAAGGGGAGAGCACAGATACGCAGTATTTT	CANSKKGESTDTQYF
TRBJ1-5	.	once	TRBV7-8	TGTGCCTGCAGCCCCACCCCGGGGGTCAGCAATCAGTCCCAGCATTTT	CACSPTPGVSNQSQHF
TRBJ1-1	.	many	TRBV5-4	TGTGCCAGCAGCTTCTGGACAATCAACACTGAAGCTTTCTTT	CASSFWTINTEAFF
TRBJ2-7	.	.	TRBV10-3	TGTGCCATCAGCGACCCGGGTAGGTCCCACGGACGAGAGCAGTACTTC	CAISDPGRSHGREQYF
TRBJ2-5	TRBD2	.	TRBV5-4	TGTGCCGGCAGCATCGGGACTAGCGGTACTCCTCCCCAGTACTTC	CAGSIGTSGTPPQYF
TRBJ2-1	.	.	TRBV7-8	TGTGCCAGCAGCTTCCGGGACTCCTCCTACAATGAGCAGTTATTC	CASSFRDSSYNEQLF
TRBJ2-3	.	once	TRBV5-1	TGCGCCAGCAGCAAGGGGCTAGTATTAGGAGATACGCAGTATTTT	CASSKGLVLGDTQYF
TRBJ1-1	.	many	TRBV6-5	TGTGCCAGCATTGCGCAGGGTCGGACTGAAGCTTTCTTT	CASIAQGRTEAFF
TRBJ2-1	.	.	TRBV29-1	TGCAGCGCACAGGGTTTCTCCTACAATAAGCAGTTCTTC	CSAQGFSYNKQFF
TRBJ1-2	.	.	TRBV11-1	TGTGCCAGCAGAAATGCGAGGACGGTCTATGGCTACACCTTC	CASRNARTVYGYTF
TRBJ1-5	TRBD1	.	TRBV19	TGTGCCAGTATAGGGCTTCCGACAGGGAGCCGTAATCGGCCCCAGCATTTT	CASIGLPTGSRNRPQHF
TRBJ2-7	TRBD2	.	TRBV7-2	TGTGCCAGCAGCAGGTCTAGCGGGAGCCCCTCCTACGAGCAGTACTTC	CASSRSSGSPSYEQYF
TRBJ1-5	.	many	TRBV6-1	TGTGCCAGCAGACAGGGATTCTATAGCAATCAGCCCCAGCATTTT	CASRQGFYSNQPQHF
TRBJ2-3	.	.	TRBV29-1	TGCAGCGTTGAACGAGGCGGGATTGCAGGTACGCAGTATTTT	CSVERGGIAGTQYF
TRBJ2-7	TRBD1	many	TRBV2	TGTGCCAGCAGGGACAGGGCGTCCTACGAGCAGTACTTC	CASRDRASYEQYF
TRBJ1-2	.	.	TRBV6-1	TGTGCCAGCAGCAACCCGGCTTTTAAATATGGCTACACCTTC	CASSNPAFKYGYTF
TRBJ2-2	.	.	TRBV4-1	TGCGCCAGCACCCAAGAAAACAGGGAAATCGAGGGGCTGTTTTTT	CASTQENREIEGLFF
TRBJ1-1	.	.	TRBV29-1	TGCAGCGTTGATGCGGTGTTCAGGAACACTGAAGCTTTCTTT	CSVDAVFRNTEAFF
TRBJ2-7	TRBD1	few	TRBV13	TGTGTCAGCAGCCCACAGGGGGACTCCTGCGAGCAGTACTTC	CVSSPQGDSCEQYF
TRBJ1-5	.	.	TRBV20-1	TGCAGTGCTAGAGGCCAATCGTGGGGTCAGCCCCAGCATTTT	CSARGQSWGQPQHF
TRBJ1-2	TRBD1	.	TRBV29-1	TGCAGAGTTGAACCAAGGACAGGTGGAGGCTACACCTTC	CRVEPRTGGGYTF
TRBJ1-2	.	.	TRBV5-6	TGTGCCAGCAGCATGGGTGACATCGGCTACACCTTC	CASSMGDIGYTF
TRBJ2-7	TRBD1	.	TRBV12-3/TRBV12-4	TGTGCCAGTAGTTTAGAAGCGACAGGGGGGCCTCTGCACTTC	CASSLEATGGPLHF
TRBJ1-2	TRBD1	.	TRBV29-1	TGCAGCGTTGTACTGGACAGGAGCTACTTC	CSVVLDRSYF
TRBJ1-1	.	.	TRBV4-1	TGCGCCAGTAGCCACCGGAGAGAGAACACTGAGGCTTTCTTT	CASSHRRENTEAFF
TRBJ2-7	.	.	TRBV4-1	TGCGACAGCAGCCATGGGGACAAGTCCTACGAGCAGTACTTC	CDSSHGDKSYEQYF
TRBJ2-3	TRBD2	.	TRBV20-1	TGCAGTGCTAGGCTCCTAGCGGGCCTGGGGGATACGCAATATTTT	CSARLLAGLGDTQYF
TRBJ2-3	.	few	TRBV20-1	TGCAGTGCTAGAAAGGACACAGATACGCAGTATTTT	CSARKDTDTQYF
TRBJ2-2	TRBD2	.	TRBV6-1	TGTGCCAGCAGGGGAACTAGCGGGAGAAACACCGGGGAGTTGTTTTTT	CASRGTSGRNTGELFF
TRBJ1-1	.	.	TRBV12-3/TRBV12-4	TGTACCAGCAGTTTCGGGGGGAGAACATCTGAAGCTTTCTTT	CTSSFGGRTSEAFF
TRBJ2-5	.	many	TRBV5-4	TGTGCCAGCAGTTTCCCGTACCAAGAGACCCAGTACTTC	CASSFPYQETQYF
TRBJ2-7	.	many	TRBV12-3/TRBV12-4	TGTGCCAGCAGCCCAACATCGAACGAGCAGTACTTC	CASSPTSNEQYF
TRBJ2-7	.	medium-sized	TRBV6-9	TGTGCCAGCAGTTATTCCGGACAGTCCTACGAGCAGTACTTC	CASSYSGQSYEQYF
TRBJ2-1	.	.	TRBV12-3/TRBV12-4	TGTGCCAGCAGTGTTCGCTCGGCAGATGGCTCCTACAATGAGCAGTTCTTC	CASSVRSADGSYNEQFF
TRBJ2-1	.	.	TRBV7-9	TGTGCCAGCCGAATGGGGGACAATGAGCAGTTCTTC	CASRMGDNEQFF
TRBJ2-1	TRBD2	.	TRBV6-1	TGTGCCACGAGTGAAGAATTAGCGGGAGGAGGAAATGAGCAGTTCTTC	CATSEELAGGGNEQFF
TRBJ1-5	.	.	TRBV29-1	TGCGGCGTTTCAGAGGGAAAGAATCAGCCCCAGCATTTT	CGVSEGKNQPQHF
TRBJ1-5	.	.	TRBV12-3/TRBV12-4	TGTGCCAGCAGTTATAATAGCAATCAAGCCCAGCATTTT	CASSYNSNQAQHF
TRBJ2-7	.	once	TRBV7-3	TGTGCGAGCAGCTTACGCAAACCGGGGCGTGGGGTCGAGCAGTACTTC	CASSLRKPGRGVEQYF
TRBJ2-1	.	.	TRBV9	TGTGCCAGCAGCGTAGAAACATACAGCAGCTGGGGTGAGCAGTTCTTC	CASSVETYSSWGEQFF
TRBJ2-5	.	.	TRBV14	TGTACCAGCAGCCAGAGGGCAGGGCCACGGGAGACCCAGTACTTC	CTSSQRAGPRETQYF
TRBJ2-1	.	many	TRBV24-1	TGTGCCACCAGTGACAGCGTCTCCTACAATGAGCAGTTCTTC	CATSDSVSYNEQFF